A selection of T cell receptor beta chains follows, all from one sample in a study of cytotoxic CD8 clonotypes in ibrutinib-treated CLL. Some clones are missing from TCRdb's copy, which holds only in-frame ones; the method was immunoSEQ multiplex PCR. Seen here are about 270,000 clones, roughly 76% observed once, and the top ten hold about 6%. The sequenced sample was PBMCs, obtained at disease progression, from a patient treated with ibrutinib. The origin of the receptors is a human donor with chronic lymphocytic leukemia. Each CDR3 is given with its conserved first and last residue. The order of the fields is CDR3 length, D gene, clone size, V gene, J gene, CDR3 DNA, CDR3 protein. A D gene is named only where the DNA matches it firmly. The size of a clone is reported for some rows only, either as once, few or many, or as a class for expanded clones.

CDR3 length: 16
D gene: TRBD2
clone size: .
V gene: TRBV27
J gene: TRBJ2-1
CDR3 DNA: TGTGCCAGCAGTGCATTACTAGCGGGAGTAGGGAATGAGCAGTTCTTC
CDR3 protein: CASSALLAGVGNEQFF

CDR3 length: 15
D gene: TRBD2
clone size: .
V gene: TRBV7-3
J gene: TRBJ2-1
CDR3 DNA: TGTGCCAGCAGCTTGCGTCTAGCGGCCTACAATGAGCAGTTCTTC
CDR3 protein: CASSLRLAAYNEQFF

CDR3 length: 19
D gene: TRBD2
clone size: .
V gene: TRBV7-9
J gene: TRBJ2-7
CDR3 DNA: TGTGCCAGCAGCACTATGGGGCGGGAGAAGTCCCCTGCACACTACGAGCAGTACTTC
CDR3 protein: CASSTMGREKSPAHYEQYF

CDR3 length: 13
D gene: .
clone size: .
V gene: TRBV2
J gene: TRBJ1-5
CDR3 DNA: TGTGCCAGCACGGACATGGGGAATCAGCCCCAGCATTTT
CDR3 protein: CASTDMGNQPQHF

CDR3 length: 15
D gene: .
clone size: .
V gene: TRBV9
J gene: TRBJ2-2
CDR3 DNA: TGTGCCAGCAGCGTATCTTCGGGGAACACCGGGGAGCTGTTTTTT
CDR3 protein: CASSVSSGNTGELFF

CDR3 length: 13
D gene: .
clone size: .
V gene: TRBV6-5
J gene: TRBJ1-2
CDR3 DNA: TGTGCCAGCAAGTCAGGGACTAACTATGGCTACACCTTC
CDR3 protein: CASKSGTNYGYTF

CDR3 length: 16
D gene: TRBD2
clone size: .
V gene: TRBV6-6
J gene: TRBJ2-7
CDR3 DNA: TGTGCCAGCAGTTACCCCCGGGCGGGGGGGGACTACGAGCAGTACTTC
CDR3 protein: CASSYPRAGGDYEQYF

CDR3 length: 15
D gene: .
clone size: .
V gene: TRBV7-9
J gene: TRBJ1-1
CDR3 DNA: TGTGCCAGCAGCCCACAGGGCCTCATGAACACTGAAGCTTTCTTT
CDR3 protein: CASSPQGLMNTEAFF

CDR3 length: 15
D gene: .
clone size: .
V gene: TRBV2
J gene: TRBJ1-3
CDR3 DNA: TGTGCCAGCAGCCTTTGGTCCTTCGCTGGAAACACCATATATTTT
CDR3 protein: CASSLWSFAGNTIYF

CDR3 length: 11
D gene: .
clone size: .
V gene: TRBV5-1
J gene: TRBJ1-3
CDR3 DNA: TGCGCCAGCAGCTATGGAAACACCATATATTTT
CDR3 protein: CASSYGNTIYF

CDR3 length: 14
D gene: .
clone size: few
V gene: TRBV7-3
J gene: TRBJ2-5
CDR3 DNA: TGTGCCAGCAGCTTCGGGACGATTGGGGAGACCCAGTACTTC
CDR3 protein: CASSFGTIGETQYF

CDR3 length: 16
D gene: .
clone size: .
V gene: TRBV7-9
J gene: TRBJ2-3
CDR3 DNA: TGTGCCAGCAGCCCCCTAGTCTGGGCGAGCACAGATACGCAGTATTTT
CDR3 protein: CASSPLVWASTDTQYF

CDR3 length: 16
D gene: TRBD2
clone size: .
V gene: TRBV19
J gene: TRBJ2-2
CDR3 DNA: TGTGCCAGTAGTTCTAGCGGGGGGGCCTGGGCCGGGGAGCTGTTTTTT
CDR3 protein: CASSSSGGAWAGELFF

CDR3 length: 10
D gene: .
clone size: .
V gene: TRBV13
J gene: TRBJ2-7
CDR3 DNA: TGTGCCAGCAGCTGCCACGAGCAGTACTTC
CDR3 protein: CASSCHEQYF

CDR3 length: 15
D gene: .
clone size: .
V gene: TRBV7-6
J gene: TRBJ2-5
CDR3 DNA: TGTGCCAGCAGCTCCCCCCCAGTCAGGGGTGAGACCCAGTACTTC
CDR3 protein: CASSSPPVRGETQYF

CDR3 length: 17
D gene: .
clone size: .
V gene: TRBV5-1
J gene: TRBJ1-2
CDR3 DNA: TGCGCCAGCAGCTTGGAGCCCCCCGGGACACACAACTATGGCTACACCTTC
CDR3 protein: CASSLEPPGTHNYGYTF

CDR3 length: 13
D gene: .
clone size: .
V gene: TRBV14
J gene: TRBJ2-1
CDR3 DNA: TGTGCCAGCAGCCAAGGAGCAAACAATGAGCAGTTCTTC
CDR3 protein: CASSQGANNEQFF

CDR3 length: 13
D gene: .
clone size: .
V gene: TRBV6-6
J gene: TRBJ1-1
CDR3 DNA: TGTGCCAGCAGTTACATGGGAAACACTGAAGCTTTCTTT
CDR3 protein: CASSYMGNTEAFF

CDR3 length: 19
D gene: .
clone size: once
V gene: TRBV5-6
J gene: TRBJ1-4
CDR3 DNA: TGTGCCAGCAGCTTTCACGACGAGCCAGGGTGGGCAACTAATGAAAAACTGTTTTTT
CDR3 protein: CASSFHDEPGWATNEKLFF

CDR3 length: 15
D gene: TRBD2
clone size: .
V gene: TRBV25-1
J gene: TRBJ2-1
CDR3 DNA: TGTGCCAGCAGTGTAGCGGGAGGGCGTGGCAATGAGCAGTTCTTC
CDR3 protein: CASSVAGGRGNEQFF

CDR3 length: 13
D gene: .
clone size: .
V gene: TRBV6-5
J gene: TRBJ2-7
CDR3 DNA: TGTGCCAGCAGTTACCTGAACTCCTACGAGCAGTACTTC
CDR3 protein: CASSYLNSYEQYF

CDR3 length: 12
D gene: TRBD1
clone size: once
V gene: TRBV7-3
J gene: TRBJ1-2
CDR3 DNA: TGTGCCAGCAGCGCGGACAGGGTTGGCTACACCTTC
CDR3 protein: CASSADRVGYTF